This T cell receptor beta chain was sequenced in a study of blood T cell repertoires in COVID-19. Sequencing was performed with immunoSEQ multiplex PCR; in TCRdb, only in-frame clones are kept and a portion is missing. The sample carries 65,000 to 100,000 clones, roughly 80% recorded once. The germline V gene encodes CDR1 SGHDT and CDR2 YYEEEE. CDR3 length: 11 residues. To note about this clone: At one of its ends the junction is not consistent with the germline gene, which may arise from a read error.

Specimen: peripheral blood. The chain employs TRBV5-6 and TRBJ2-5; D gene uncertain. The TCR originated in a woman of 80 years or more with acute or convalescent COVID-19. CDR3 in DNA: TGTGCCAGCAGCCCGTTAGAGGCCCAGTACTTC. It is translated as CASSPLEAQYF.